This TCR beta chain comes out of a study of OX40 agonist ivuxolimab in advanced cancers. The wider study: Averaging roughly 60 years in age, with a range of roughly 23 to 85, the cohort was about 83% male. Study-wide results and caveats: Compared with CD4+, CD8+ T cells on average had more expanded clones.

A word on this clone: What it binds is not known.

Using immunoSEQ multiplex PCR, the repertoire was profiled, and TCRdb retains in-frame clones only, with some absent. The repertoire holds around 11,000 clones, with 77% as singletons. V shed 2 bases and J 6 bases; nucleotides not matched to a gene: 6. This CDR3 has 14 residues. Germline CDR1 is SGDLS and CDR2 is YYNGEE. Blood got drawn at baseline, again on cycle 4 day 1, and then on cycle 7 day 1. This TCR came from an adult with an advanced solid tumor such as melanoma, head and neck, liver or kidney cancer. Material: CD4+ or CD8+ T cells sorted from blood, obtained in a trial of the OX40 agonist ivuxolimab. The chain combines TRBV9 with TRBJ2-7; 9 bases match TRBD1. CDR3 nucleotide sequence: TGTGCCAGCAGCGTCGGACAGGGGTTTTCCGAGCAGTACTTC. Amino acid sequence: CASSVGQGFSEQYF.